This paragraph reports one T cell receptor beta chain. The germline CDR1 and CDR2 sequences are SGHNT and YYREEE (reference sequence). V lost 4 bases, J lost 5 bases, and 13 bases lay in between. The CDR3 has 13 residues. These data are taken from a study of blood T cell repertoires in COVID-19. About the study: The United States, Italy and Spain supplied acute and convalescent COVID-19 samples. T cells, B-cell-depleted T cells, or PBMCs supplied cDNA or gDNA.

Authors' processing steps: Quantification of nucleated cells was approximated via reference gene primer amplification. Sequencing used immunoSEQ multiplex PCR; TCRdb keeps in-frame clones, though not all of them. V and J calls and clone size are copied from that table; D and trimming were computed from the DNA. The sample carries around 450,000 clones, 80% to 90% recorded once. The J gene is TRBJ2-7, the V gene TRBV5-4; D call uncertain. Material for sequencing was peripheral blood. The clonotype comes from a woman in her twenties or thirties with acute or convalescent COVID-19. CDR3: CASSRYNYNEQYF. CDR3 DNA: TGTGCCAGCAGCCGCTATAATTATAACGAGCAGTACTTC.